The 6 T cell receptor beta chains listed next were all sequenced from one sample in a study of blood T cell repertoires in COVID-19. Sequencing was performed with immunoSEQ multiplex PCR; in TCRdb, only in-frame clones are kept and a portion is missing. The sample records 110,000 to 150,000 clones, more than 80% being singletons. The sample taken for sequencing was peripheral blood. These TCRs come from a woman aged 80 or over in a cohort sampled during active or convalescent COVID-19.

The chain employs TRBV27 and TRBJ2-3, with D tentatively TRBD1 (6 bases). Germline CDR1 MNHEY, CDR2 SMNVEV (reference sequence). The CDR3 covers 14 residues. Trimming took off 7 bases at V and 4 bases at J, with 15 bases between the two ends. Here the CDR3 reads CASKDNRVADTQYF. CDR3 nucleotide sequence: TGTGCCAGCAAAGATAACAGGGTGGCAGATACGCAGTATTTT.

The chain couples TRBV28 to TRBJ1-2; a weak D match, TRBD1 (5 bases). V dropped 5 bases and J dropped 6 bases, with 7 bases sitting between them. The CDR3 totals 11 residues. Germline CDR1 and CDR2: MDHEN and SYDVKM. The CDR3 protein is CASSGGDGYTF. The DNA for the CDR3 is TGTGCCAGCAGTGGAGGGGATGGCTACACCTTC.

This sequence joins TRBV5-1 and TRBJ1-4; perhaps TRBD1 as D (5 bases). CDR3 length: 14 residues. V dropped 7 bases and J dropped 6 bases, with 16 bases sitting between them. CDR1 is SGHRS, CDR2 YFSETQ, per germline. The CDR3 DNA is TGCGCCAGCCAGCAGGGCAGTGGATATGAAAAACTGTTTTTT. Its translation is CASQQGSGYEKLFF. Full variable domain (missing parts from reference TRBV5-1 and TRBJ1-4): KAGVTQTPRYLIKTRGQQVTLSCSPISGHRSVSWYQQTPGQGLQFLFEYFSETQRNKGNFPGRFSGRQFSNSRSEMNVSTLELGDSALYLCASQQGSGYEKLFFGSGTQLSVL.

The chain joins TRBV7-2 to TRBJ2-1; D ambiguous. Trimming cost V 1 base and J 5 bases, with 9 bases left between them. The V gene's germline CDR1 is SGHTA and CDR2 FQGNSA. The CDR3 spans 14 residues. The CDR3 here is CASSLDLEHNEQFF. CDR3 nucleotide sequence: TGTGCCAGCAGCTTAGATCTAGAACACAATGAGCAGTTCTTC.

As DNA, the CDR3 is TGCGCCAGCAGCTTGATAAACAACGTTGAGCAGTTCTTC. This encodes CASSLINNVEQFF. V usage is TRBV5-1 and J usage is TRBJ2-1, with D uncertain. Trimming took off 1 base at V and 9 bases at J, with 11 bases between the two ends. Germline V CDR1 and CDR2: SGHRS, YFSETQ. The CDR3 covers 13 residues.

The rearrangement uses TRBV30 and TRBJ1-4; 7 positions match TRBD1. In germline, CDR1 is GTSNPN, CDR2 SVGIG (reference sequence). There are 14 residues in the CDR3. Trimming removed 4 bases from V and 4 bases from J; junction bases left unmatched: 6. DNA of the CDR3: TGTGCCTGGAACACCGGGACAGTTAATGAAAAACTGTTTTTT. Translating gives CAWNTGTVNEKLFF.